This paragraph covers one TCR beta chain sequence. What antigen it recognizes has not been identified. No base quality values were provided; no much bigger clone lies one nucleotide off. TCRbeta CDR3 regions were amplified from genomic DNA by means of the immunoSEQ Assay, a bias-controlled multiplex PCR. Per the source publication's procedure: The number of nucleated cells in each sample was estimated from the amplification of reference gene primers within the assay. Sequence reads were collapsed and filtered to measure the absolute abundance of every unique TCRbeta CDR3 rearrangement. For each sample, productive Simpson clonality was calculated as the square root of Simpson's diversity index over productive rearrangements. As stored in TCRdb, this immuneACCESS dataset retains in-frame rearrangements with V and J assigned. A fraction of the clones does not appear; measured against another copy, unresolved V genes explain less than half of the discrepancy, and the remainder lacks a known reason. That table is the source of V, J and clone size, and D and trimming were worked out from the DNA. In all, the sample holds under 85,000 clones, and about 89% of those were seen once. The ten biggest clones cover approximately 13% of the sample.

Each collaborating institution followed its own protocols to collect whole blood in K2EDTA tubes. For TCRbeta analysis, collaborators shipped samples as frozen whole blood, isolated PBMCs, or DNA extracted from either of those sample types. This specimen belongs to a study of blood T cell repertoires in COVID-19 (dated by TCRdb to the early 2020s). Study-wide context: Samples covering the acute and convalescent phases of COVID-19 were provided by collaborators in the United States, Italy and Spain. A freely available public database, intended as a resource for researchers studying the immune response to SARS-CoV-2, is where the repertoires were released. Nearly every sample came with metadata listing a de-identified subject ID, COVID-19 status, age in years and sex. The prospective study material was composed of cDNA or gDNA derived from T cells, B-cell-depleted T cells, or PBMCs. Deeply sampled blood TCRbeta repertoires from subjects exposed to, actively infected with, or recovered from COVID-19 were included in the dataset. Where available, HLA class I and class II types were taken from metadata supplied by the sample provider and were not determined by assay-based typing. The samples were drawn from two sources: the first 160 participants of the ongoing ImmuneRACE study, and 1,000 to 1,500 subjects contributed by 6 global collaborators.

The full study reports these points: How much clinical and demographic metadata was included differed by source and by participant, and the metadata was provided uncurated.

The origin of this receptor is a man aged 70-80 years with active or convalescent COVID-19. The sequenced material came from peripheral blood.

The CDR3 has the sequence CASSAAGNFKNYGYTF. The DNA sequence is given as TGCGCCAGCAGCGCGGCGGGGAACTTTAAGAACTATGGCTACACCTTC. The V gene is TRBV5-1 and the J gene is TRBJ1-2; the D gene cannot be resolved reliably. The CDR3, cysteine through phenylalanine, is 16 amino acids long. Only CDR3 DNA is held: 48 bases, read in frame from base 1. Looking up the germline V gene yields CDR1 SGHRS and CDR2 YFSETQ. V drops 4 bases and J drops 2 bases, leaving 18 bases in between.